This TCR beta chain was sequenced during a study of blood T cells in healthy people across ages. From germline, CDR1 is MRHNA and CDR2 SNTAGT. CDR3 length: 15 amino acids. Losses at the gene ends were 3 bases for V and 4 bases for J; bases not matched to a gene: 6. Primed by a sample-barcoded 5' primer and a J-beta primer mix, a second PCR proceeded for about 7 to 12 cycles. A single record per CDR3 protein comes from TCRdb applying MiXCR to the 5' RACE reads. The sample lists about 1.4 million distinct CDR3 sequences, roughly 60% occurring once. This clonotype turned up a few times. The J gene is TRBJ2-1, the V gene TRBV6-4, with 7 positions matching TRBD2. Sequenced input: blood. The TCR comes from a man between 18 and 35 years old in good health. The CDR3 here is CASSEGRGGYNEQFF. In DNA form, the CDR3 reads TGTGCCAGCAGTGAGGGACGGGGAGGGTACAATGAGCAGTTCTTC.